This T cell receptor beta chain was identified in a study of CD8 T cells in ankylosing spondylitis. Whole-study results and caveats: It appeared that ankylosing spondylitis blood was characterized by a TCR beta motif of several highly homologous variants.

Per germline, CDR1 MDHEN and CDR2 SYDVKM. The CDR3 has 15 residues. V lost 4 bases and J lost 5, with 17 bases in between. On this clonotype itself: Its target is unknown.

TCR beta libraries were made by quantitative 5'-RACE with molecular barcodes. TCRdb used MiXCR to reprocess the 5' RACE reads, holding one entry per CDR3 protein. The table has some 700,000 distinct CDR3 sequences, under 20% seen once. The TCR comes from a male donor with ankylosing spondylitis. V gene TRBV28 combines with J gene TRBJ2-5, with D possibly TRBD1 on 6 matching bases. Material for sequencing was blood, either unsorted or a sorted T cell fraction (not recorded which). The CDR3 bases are TGTGCCAGCAGTTCTGAGGGGGAGACTTGGGAGACCCAGTACTTC. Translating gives CASSSEGETWETQYF.